This entry concerns a single T cell receptor (beta chain). Molecules of cDNA were individually given unique molecular identifiers that were attached to them. Via MiXCR, TCRdb re-called the 5' RACE reads, giving one row per CDR3 protein. The sample lists some 91,000 distinct CDR3 sequences, around 14% occurring once. The data were taken from a study of early T cells in non-severe SARS-CoV-2 infection. The V gene's germline CDR1 is MNHEY and CDR2 SVGAGI. The CDR3 loop spans 15 amino acids. V shed 6 bases, J shed 3 bases, and the junction held 7 bases outside the gene matches. Sequenced input: whole blood. The clonotype comes from an adult who was a healthcare worker with PCR-confirmed SARS-CoV-2 infection or an uninfected control (not recorded which). This rearrangement joins TRBV6-5 to TRBJ2-2; the match to TRBD2 covers 7 bases. DNA of the CDR3: TGTGCCAGCAGATTAAGACTAGCAGACACCGGGGAGCTGTTTTTT. Translating it yields CASRLRLADTGELFF.